This T cell receptor (beta chain) came from a study of blood T cell repertoires in COVID-19. Trimming took 0 bases from V and 5 from J; bases not matched to a gene: 6. Looked up from germline, CDR1 is SGDLS and CDR2 is YYNGEE. The CDR3 consists of 16 residues. Sequenced by immunoSEQ multiplex PCR; TCRdb stores in-frame clones only, minus some. The sample records more than 300,000 clones, about 88% being singletons. Sequencing was done on a sample of PBMCs or T cells enriched from blood (not recorded which). V gene TRBV9 combines with J gene TRBJ2-2, with 8 bases identical to TRBD1. The sequence was obtained from a woman in her late teens or twenties who had recovered from COVID-19. Written as DNA, the CDR3 is TGTGCCAGCAGCGTAGTGGCAGGGGGCTGGACCGGGGAGCTGTTTTTT. This translates into CASSVVAGGWTGELFF.